The 26 T cell receptor beta chains given below trace back to one sample, sequenced in a study of cytomegalovirus exposure and HLA in healthy donors. The PCR employed 60 Vbeta primers together with 13 Jbeta primers. TCRdb keeps only in-frame clones here, not all; method: immunoSEQ multiplex PCR. The sample yields around 160,000 clones, around 75% seen once. The sequenced sample consisted of PBMCs. The receptors come from a woman between 18 and 29 years old in good health and CMV-seronegative.

The chain has TRBV11-2 and TRBJ2-1; 8 bases line up with TRBD2. The V and J ends lost 1 base and 9 bases, in that order; junction bases with no gene match: 5. Per germline, CDR1 SGHAT and CDR2 FQNNGV. The CDR3 sequence is 14 residues long. Here the CDR3 DNA reads TGTGCCAGCAGCTTAGTGGGCCTAGCGGGTGAGCAGTTCTTC. Amino acid sequence: CASSLVGLAGEQFF.

The chain is built from TRBV28 and TRBJ1-5; 9 positions agree with TRBD1. J was trimmed by 0 bases and V by 5 bases; bases with no gene match: 8. Germline V gene lookup returns CDR1 MDHEN and CDR2 SYDVKM. This CDR3 contains 17 residues. The CDR3 DNA is TGTGCCAGCAGTAACAGGGGGCAGTCCTATAGCAATCAGCCCCAGCATTTT. As protein: CASSNRGQSYSNQPQHF. Supplemented by reference TRBV28 and TRBJ1-5, the full variable domain reads DVKVTQSSRYLVKRTGEKVFLECVQDMDHENMFWYRQDPGLGLRLIYFSYDVKMKEKGDIPEGYSVSREKKERFSLILESASTNQTSMYLCASSNRGQSYSNQPQHFGDGTRLSIL.

The rearrangement uses TRBV10-3 and TRBJ1-4; TRBD1 aligns across 10 bases. After removal of 0 bases from V and 6 bases from J, the junction contained 1 base not matched to a gene. This CDR3 is 15 amino acids long. Germline V lookup: CDR1 ENHRY, CDR2 SYGVKD. The CDR3 protein is CAISESGTGDEKLFF. Written as DNA, the CDR3 is TGTGCCATCAGTGAGTCCGGGACAGGGGATGAAAAACTGTTTTTT.

The chain recombines TRBV4-1 with TRBJ2-1; 14 nucleotides align to TRBD2. The CDR3 spans 17 residues. With V trimmed by 4 bases and J by 2 bases, 4 bases remained unmatched. The germline V gene has CDR1 MGHRA and CDR2 YSYEKL. The CDR3 nucleotides read TGCGCCAGCAGCCGGACTAGCGGGAGGACAACCTACAATGAGCAGTTCTTC. Translated: CASSRTSGRTTYNEQFF.

The chain couples TRBV5-4 to TRBJ2-1, with D possibly matching TRBD2 (6 bases). Deletions cut 1 base from V and 5 bases from J, with 10 bases between. CDR1 and CDR2 from the germline V gene are SGHNT and YYREEE (reference sequence). The CDR3 sequence is 14 residues long. This CDR3 is CASSLPRGDNEQFF. DNA for the CDR3: TGTGCCAGCAGCTTGCCGCGGGGTGACAATGAGCAGTTCTTC.

About this clone itself: Mismatch with germline at one junction end may stem from a read error. The chain has TRBV7-6 and TRBJ2-3, with 7 bases matching TRBD2. Germline assignment: CDR1 SGHVS and CDR2 FNYEAQ. The CDR3 extends over 21 amino acids. The DNA of the CDR3 is TGTGCCGGCAGCTTAGACCATTATCTAGCGGAAAGTTACGATCCCACAGATACGCAGTATTTT. Protein product: CAGSLDHYLAESYDPTDTQYF.

J is TRBJ1-3 and V is TRBV28; the D is unclear. V shed 9 bases and J shed 0 bases, with 6 bases lying between them. The CDR3 runs to 12 residues. The germline gives CDR1 MDHEN, CDR2 SYDVKM. CDR3 nucleotides: TGTGCCAGTCAGGACTCTGGAAACACCATATATTTT. Its translation: CASQDSGNTIYF.

The CDR3 protein is CAISDGVGLVSNQPQHF. As DNA, the CDR3 is TGTGCCATCAGTGATGGGGTGGGGCTAGTAAGCAATCAGCCCCAGCATTTT. This chain connects TRBV10-3 to TRBJ1-5; tentative D call: TRBD1 (5 bases). The CDR3 runs to 17 residues. The V end was cut by 3 bases, the J end by 1 base, with 16 bases between. The germline V gene encodes CDR1 ENHRY and CDR2 SYGVKD.

The chain carries TRBV5-6 and TRBJ2-5, with 8 bases aligning to TRBD2. Germline CDR1 reads SGHDT; CDR2 reads YYEEEE. The ends lost 1 base at V and 6 bases at J; junction bases unmatched: 8. This CDR3 spans 15 amino acids. The CDR3 sequence: CASSLTPGGKKTQYF. In DNA, the CDR3 is TGTGCCAGCAGCTTGACGCCGGGGGGGAAAAAGACCCAGTACTTC.

The chain joins TRBV9 to TRBJ1-6, with a weak D call TRBD1 (6 bases). Germline assignment: CDR1 SGDLS and CDR2 YYNGEE. The CDR3 spans 15 residues. The V gene lost 3 bases and the J gene lost 8 bases, with 15 bases spanning the gap. CDR3 sequence reads: CASSDPTTGYSPLHF. DNA of the CDR3: TGTGCCAGCAGCGATCCAACGACAGGATATTCACCCCTCCACTTT. Supplemented by reference TRBV9 and TRBJ1-6, the full variable domain reads DSGVTQTPKHLITATGQRVTLRCSPRSGDLSVYWYQQSLDQGLQFLIQYYNGEERAKGNILERFSAQQFPDLHSELNLSSLELGDSALYFCASSDPTTGYSPLHFGNGTRLTVT.

This chain joins TRBV13 and TRBJ2-3, with D perhaps matching TRBD2 (6 bases). Germline CDR1 and CDR2: PRHDT and FYEKMQ (reference sequence). This CDR3 is 17 amino acids long. Trimming cost V 2 bases and J 0 bases, with 15 bases left between them. This CDR3 reads CASSLRVAEGSTDTQYF. CDR3 bases: TGTGCCAGCAGCTTACGGGTTGCGGAGGGAAGCACAGATACGCAGTATTTT.

The rearrangement uses TRBV18 and TRBJ2-1; 9 nucleotides line up with TRBD2. Looked up from germline, CDR1 is KGHSH and CDR2 is LQKENI. The length of the CDR3 is 17 residues. V shed 3 bases, J shed 1 base, and the junction held 7 bases outside the gene matches. CDR3 coding DNA: TGTGCCAGCTCACCCCCCTATAGCGGGAGTTCCTACAATGAGCAGTTCTTC. Amino acids: CASSPPYSGSSYNEQFF.

This clone was counted only a few times. The rearrangement joins TRBV28 to TRBJ2-1, with TRBD1 identical over 7 bases. Germline V CDR1 and CDR2: MDHEN, SYDVKM. This CDR3 spans 17 amino acids. V trimming: 5 bases; J trimming: 2 bases; junction bases outside the gene matches: 12. The CDR3 reads CASSPARQGSTYNEQFF. The CDR3 DNA sequence: TGTGCCAGCAGTCCGGCTCGACAGGGATCAACCTACAATGAGCAGTTCTTC.

The rearrangement joins TRBV5-6 to TRBJ1-1; 9 bases are a match to TRBD1. V lost 4 bases and J lost 2; bases outside the gene matches: 6. Per the germline V gene, CDR1 is SGHDT and CDR2 is YYEEEE. The CDR3 is 15 amino acids. This chain's CDR3 is CASSEGDRVNTEAFF. In DNA, the CDR3 is TGTGCCAGCAGCGAGGGGGACAGGGTTAACACTGAAGCTTTCTTT.

The V gene is TRBV5-1, the J gene TRBJ1-3, with D perhaps TRBD1 (6 bases). CDR1 is SGHRS, CDR2 YFSETQ, per germline. The CDR3 has 13 amino acids. V dropped 4 bases and J dropped 7 bases, with 12 bases sitting between them. The CDR3: CASSLGGWNTIYF. CDR3 in DNA: TGCGCCAGCAGCCTAGGGGGTTGGAACACCATATATTTT.

J is TRBJ1-1 and V is TRBV6-5, with TRBD1 identical over 9 bases. The germline gives CDR1 MNHEY, CDR2 SVGAGI. CDR3 length: 16 residues. The V segment lost 0 bases and the J segment 5 bases; nucleotides outside the gene matches: 7. In DNA, the CDR3 is TGTGCCAGCAGTTACTCTTTTGGGACAGGGAGGACTGAAGCTTTCTTT. As protein: CASSYSFGTGRTEAFF.

V gene TRBV7-2 combines with J gene TRBJ2-1; 11 bases match TRBD2. The length of the CDR3 is 18 residues. Germline loops: CDR1 SGHTA, CDR2 FQGNSA. After removal of 4 bases from V and 8 bases from J, the junction contained 16 bases not matched to a gene. CDR3 amino acids: CASSSSLVALAGVHEQFF. The CDR3 bases are TGTGCCAGCAGCTCTAGTCTCGTCGCACTAGCGGGAGTCCATGAGCAGTTCTTC.

J is TRBJ1-4 and V is TRBV5-5; the D is unclear. V lost 5 bases, J lost 4 bases, and 21 bases lay in between. Germline values: CDR1 SGHKS, CDR2 YYEKEE (reference sequence). This CDR3 has 17 residues. The chain's CDR3 is CASSLGLQPLGNEKLFF. DNA of the CDR3: TGTGCCAGCAGTCTGGGCCTCCAGCCTCTTGGTAATGAAAAACTGTTTTTT.

The J gene is TRBJ1-4, the V gene TRBV11-3; 7 bases agree with TRBD1. Trimming cost V 1 base and J 8 bases; bases outside gene matches: 10. Germline CDR1 and CDR2: SGHNT and YENEEA. The CDR3 length is 16 residues. The CDR3 DNA reads as TGTGCCAGCAGCTTAGGACAGGGCGATTTTTACGAAAAACTGTTTTTT. Amino acids: CASSLGQGDFYEKLFF.

This clone was counted only a few times. Compared with germline, one end of the junction differs, possibly owing to a read error. This chain uses TRBV2 with TRBJ1-1; D is unresolved. This CDR3 region has 9 residues. Germline V gene lookup returns CDR1 SNHLY and CDR2 FYNNEI. The CDR3 DNA sequence: TGTGCCAGCAGTGAAGCGCCAGGTTTT. The encoded protein is CASSEAPGF.

Regarding this clone: Other DNA sequences in the same sample also yield this CDR3. The V call is TRBV7-2, the J call TRBJ1-2, with D unresolved. CDR3 length: 12 residues. V lost 5 bases to trimming and J lost 8 bases, with 12 bases between them. Germline CDR1 is SGHTA and CDR2 is FQGNSA. Here the CDR3 reads CASSLTGDGYTF. The CDR3 nucleotides are TGTGCCAGCAGCCTGACCGGAGACGGCTACACCTTC.

This chain joins TRBV11-2 and TRBJ1-3, with D hard to call. There are 14 residues in the CDR3. V was pared by 4 bases and J by 0 bases, with 7 bases between. Germline values: CDR1 SGHAT, CDR2 FQNNGV. CDR3 sequence (DNA): TGTGCCAGCAGCTACAGCCTCTCTGGAAACACCATATATTTT. This gives the protein CASSYSLSGNTIYF.

This rearrangement joins TRBV11-1 to TRBJ2-5; 7 positions agree with TRBD2. Trimming took 2 bases from V and 9 from J; bases not matched to a gene: 6. CDR1 and CDR2 (germline): SGHAT, FQDESV (reference sequence). This CDR3 is built from 13 residues. This CDR3 reads CASSLRGAGAQYF. As DNA, the CDR3 is TGTGCCAGCAGCTTAAGAGGGGCGGGGGCCCAGTACTTC.

Only one count was recorded for this clone. This rearrangement joins TRBV5-1 to TRBJ2-5; 13 bases are a match to TRBD2. This CDR3 region has 16 residues. The germline V gene encodes CDR1 SGHRS and CDR2 YFSETQ. After removal of 4 bases from V and 2 bases from J, the junction contained 5 bases not matched to a gene. As DNA, the CDR3 is TGCGCCAGCAGCGTGACTAGCGGGGGGTGGCAAGAGACCCAGTACTTC. Amino acids: CASSVTSGGWQETQYF.

The chain uses TRBV2 and TRBJ1-1; the D gene is possibly TRBD1 (6 bases). Between the trimmed V and J ends, which lost 5 bases and 1 base, there was a span of 11 bases. In germline, CDR1 is SNHLY, CDR2 FYNNEI. This CDR3 has 14 amino acids. The CDR3 nucleotides are TGTGCCAGCAGTAGGCACAGGGCGAACACTGAAGCTTTCTTT. It encodes CASSRHRANTEAFF. Combining the CDR3 with reference TRBV2 and TRBJ1-1 gives the whole variable domain EPEVTQTPSHQVTQMGQEVILRCVPISNHLYFYWYRQILGQKVEFLVSFYNNEISEKSEIFDDQFSVERPDGSNFTLKIRSTKLEDSAMYFCASSRHRANTEAFFGQGTRLTVV.

In regard to this clone: The identical CDR3 is also encoded by other nucleotide sequences in the sample. J is TRBJ2-3 and V is TRBV15; D may be TRBD2 (6 bases). This CDR3 spans 16 amino acids. CDR1 and CDR2 (germline): LNHNV, YYDKDF (reference sequence). V was trimmed by 3 bases and J by 2 bases, leaving 15 bases between them. The CDR3 loop reads CATSRDRRTNTDTQYF. CDR3 sequence (DNA): TGTGCCACCAGCAGGGATCGAAGGACTAACACAGATACGCAGTATTTT.